A single sample is the source of the 7 T cell receptor beta chains below, sequenced in a study of blood T cell repertoires in COVID-19. TCRdb keeps only in-frame clones here, not all; method: immunoSEQ multiplex PCR. The sample includes under 250,000 clones, 83% seen only once; the top ten take about 2.5%. The sequenced sample was peripheral blood. These TCRs come from a woman aged 65 to 85 with active or convalescent COVID-19.

The chain couples TRBV18 to TRBJ1-4; perhaps TRBD1 as D (6 bases). The CDR3 consists of 13 residues. The V end lost 5 bases, the J end lost 6 bases, and 10 bases lay between the germline ends. The germline V gene has CDR1 KGHSH and CDR2 LQKENI. The CDR3 is CASSWAGDEKLFF. CDR3 coding DNA: TGTGCCAGCTCATGGGCAGGGGATGAAAAACTGTTTTTT.

In DNA form, the CDR3 reads TGCGCCAGCAGCTTGGGGTCCGGGACTCACCACACCGGGGAGCTGTTTTTT. This sequence encodes CASSLGSGTHHTGELFF. The chain employs TRBV5-1 and TRBJ2-2; a weak D match, TRBD2 (6 bases). CDR1 SGHRS and CDR2 YFSETQ come from the germline V gene. The V end lost 0 bases, the J end lost 3 bases, and 15 bases lay between the germline ends. The CDR3 extends over 17 amino acids.

In its sample, this clone was seen a few times. The rearrangement uses TRBV5-6 and TRBJ1-2; 7 bases align to TRBD1. J lost 8 bases, V lost 4 bases, and 8 bases had no gene match. This CDR3 contains 13 residues. In germline, CDR1 is SGHDT, CDR2 YYEEEE. This chain's CDR3 is CASSPGTAPGYTF. CDR3 in DNA: TGTGCCAGCAGCCCGGGGACAGCTCCAGGCTACACCTTC.

The chain carries TRBV5-5 and TRBJ2-1; 12 bases are shared with TRBD2. The CDR3 runs 17 residues. The germline V gene has CDR1 SGHKS and CDR2 YYEKEE (reference sequence). V lost 1 base, J lost 6 bases, and 8 bases stayed unmatched. DNA of the CDR3: TGTGCCAGCAGCTTGCAGTTACCGGGACTAGCGGGCAATGAGCAGTTCTTC. It is translated as CASSLQLPGLAGNEQFF.

The V and J genes are TRBV28 and TRBJ1-1, with D unclear. V lost 4 bases and J lost 7, with 10 bases in between. This CDR3 has 12 amino acids. The germline V gene has CDR1 MDHEN and CDR2 SYDVKM. For the CDR3, the DNA is TGTGCCAGCAGTTATCTAAACCATGAAGCTTTCTTT. It yields the protein CASSYLNHEAFF. Filled out from reference TRBV28 and TRBJ1-1, the complete variable domain reads DVKVTQSSRYLVKRTGEKVFLECVQDMDHENMFWYRQDPGLGLRLIYFSYDVKMKEKGDIPEGYSVSREKKERFSLILESASTNQTSMYLCASSYLNHEAFFGQGTRLTVV.

The V and J genes are TRBV5-1 and TRBJ2-2; TRBD1 might be the D (5 bases). With 4 bases removed from V and 3 bases from J, the gap between germline ends came to 22 bases. From germline, CDR1 is SGHRS and CDR2 YFSETQ. The CDR3 loop spans 18 amino acids. The CDR3: CASSPRMAGLRDTGELFF. The CDR3, as DNA: TGCGCCAGCAGCCCCCGGATGGCAGGGCTTAGGGACACCGGGGAGCTGTTTTTT. The variable domain in full, with the rest retrieved from reference TRBV5-1 and TRBJ2-2, is KAGVTQTPRYLIKTRGQQVTLSCSPISGHRSVSWYQQTPGQGLQFLFEYFSETQRNKGNFPGRFSGRQFSNSRSEMNVSTLELGDSALYLCASSPRMAGLRDTGELFFGEGSRLTVL.

V usage is TRBV4-3 and J usage is TRBJ1-1; 9 positions agree with TRBD1. The CDR3 sequence is 17 residues long. Germline CDR1 and CDR2: LGHNA and YSLEER. J was trimmed by 3 bases and V by 3 bases; bases with no gene match: 11. The DNA for the CDR3 is TGCGCCAGCAGCCATCAGGAAGGGAGGACAGGGGACACTGAAGCTTTCTTT. This codes for CASSHQEGRTGDTEAFF.